One sample yielded the 9 T cell receptor beta chains listed below, sequenced in a study of blood T cell repertoires in COVID-19. Assay: immunoSEQ multiplex PCR; the TCRdb copy retains only in-frame clones and omits some. The data hold 250,000 or so clones, with 70% to 90% observed a single time. The sequenced sample consisted of PBMCs or T cells enriched from blood (not recorded which). All receptors derive from a woman between 50 and 59 years old who had been exposed to COVID-19.

V is TRBV2 and J is TRBJ1-5; 10 positions agree with TRBD1. The CDR3 is made up of 14 amino acids. From germline, CDR1 is SNHLY and CDR2 FYNNEI. Trimming took 5 bases from V and 6 from J; bases not matched to a gene: 4. This CDR3 reads CASSSGQGSQPQHF. The DNA for the CDR3 is TGTGCCAGCAGTTCGGGACAGGGGAGTCAGCCCCAGCATTTT.

In this sample, this clone turned up once. The J gene is TRBJ1-1, the V gene TRBV2; 8 bases line up with TRBD1. CDR3 length: 15 residues. Germline CDR1 SNHLY, CDR2 FYNNEI. The V gene end was trimmed by 3 bases and the J gene end by 0 bases; junction bases not matched to a gene: 3. The DNA of the CDR3 is TGTGCCAGCAGTGAGACAGGGGTTATGAACACTGAAGCTTTCTTT. Residues: CASSETGVMNTEAFF.

This clone was found once. The CDR3 nucleotides are TGCGCCAGCAGCACCGGACAGGGTAACACTGAAGCTTTCTTT. It codes for CASSTGQGNTEAFF. The V gene is TRBV5-1, the J gene TRBJ1-1; 8 bases agree with TRBD1. The V gene end was trimmed by 4 bases and the J gene end by 2 bases; junction bases not matched to a gene: 4. This CDR3 has 14 amino acids. CDR1 is SGHRS and CDR2 is YFSETQ in the germline V gene.

The CDR3, as DNA: TGTGCCAGCAGCTTGTGGCAGGGGAAGCGGGAGCAGTACTTC. It yields the protein CASSLWQGKREQYF. The V and J genes are TRBV11-2 and TRBJ2-7; D perhaps matches TRBD1 (6 bases). The V and J ends lost 3 bases and 7 bases respectively, with 16 bases between them. The length of the CDR3 is 14 residues. Germline CDR1 reads SGHAT; CDR2 reads FQNNGV.

This clone appeared a single time. This chain links TRBV30 with TRBJ1-5; 10 nucleotides align to TRBD1. The ends lost 2 bases at V and 5 bases at J; junction bases unmatched: 3. The CDR3 is 14 residues long. The germline gives CDR1 GTSNPN, CDR2 SVGIG (reference sequence). CDR3 nucleotides: TGTGCCTGGAGTCTCGGACAGGGGGATCAGCCCCAGCATTTT. This sequence encodes CAWSLGQGDQPQHF.

The V call is TRBV6-5, the J call TRBJ2-7; possible D gene TRBD2, 6 bases. V was pared by 5 bases and J by 5 bases, with 19 bases between. Germline CDR1 MNHEY, CDR2 SVGAGI. The CDR3 extends over 15 amino acids. The CDR3 nucleotides are TGTGCCAGCAGTACGACGGCAGGGACTCACCACGAGCAGTACTTC. Its protein product is CASSTTAGTHHEQYF.

This chain joins TRBV29-1 and TRBJ1-5; 8 positions agree with TRBD1. Germline values: CDR1 SQVTM, CDR2 ANQGSEA. CDR3 length equals 15 residues. V gave up 5 bases and J gave up 8 bases; unmatched junction bases: 14. CDR3 residues: CSVSQGPDRGEPQHF. CDR3 sequence (DNA): TGCAGCGTTTCCCAAGGCCCCGACAGGGGAGAGCCCCAGCATTTT.

The CDR3 here is CATSRGARMNNEQFF. CDR3 nucleotides: TGTGCCACCAGTCGGGGGGCAAGGATGAACAATGAGCAGTTCTTC. V gene TRBV24-1 combines with J gene TRBJ2-1; maybe TRBD2 (7 bases). In germline, CDR1 is KGHDR, CDR2 SFDVKD. This CDR3 is built from 15 residues. Between the trimmed V and J ends, which lost 6 bases and 5 bases, there was a span of 16 bases.

The chain combines TRBV21-1 with TRBJ2-7; the table's TRBD2 call for D was not verified on the DNA. TRBV21-1 is recorded as a pseudogene. CDR3 length: 13 amino acids. The CDR3, as DNA: TGTGCCAGCAGCATGGGCGGGAATTGCGAGCAGTACTTC. Encoded protein: CASSMGGNCEQYF.